The clone carrying this T cell receptor (beta chain) was found many times. This record comes from a study of identical twins. Donors were all healthy Caucasians. The V end lost 2 bases, the J end lost 1 base, and 19 bases lay between the germline ends. The CDR3 is 18 residues long. From germline, CDR1 is MGHRA and CDR2 YSYEKL. A universal primer binding site was introduced by template switching. The final cDNA contained unique molecular identifiers. TCRdb reprocessed the 5' RACE reads with MiXCR, giving one entry per CDR3 protein. The sample shows around 280,000 distinct CDR3 sequences, approximately 8.5% of them seen only once. These sequences were also reported in another study, on yellow fever vaccine responses in identical twins.

What was sequenced was memory (CD45RO+) T cells sorted from blood. The chain recombines TRBV4-1 with TRBJ2-3, with D possibly matching TRBD1 (5 bases). This clonotype originated in a woman between 18 and 29 years old in good health. The CDR3 loop is CASSQSFAAGQGTDTQYF. CDR3 in DNA: TGCGCCAGCAGCCAATCCTTCGCGGCAGGGCAGGGCACAGATACGCAGTATTTT.